This is a list of T cell receptor beta chains from one sample in a study of cytomegalovirus exposure and HLA in healthy donors. TCRdb's table, derived via immunoSEQ multiplex PCR, lists solely in-frame clones and lacks some. The sample includes 90,000 to 120,000 clones, 60% to 85% of them seen just once. Sequences were obtained from PBMCs. The receptors derive from a woman aged 18 to 35 in good health and CMV-seropositive. CDR3s include the opening cysteine and the closing phenylalanine or tryptophan. A D gene is named only where the DNA matches it firmly. A row's size may be missing; if present it is once, few, many or a size class.

>TRBJ1-2|14|.|once|TRBV2
CASSMDRTFDGYTF
TGTGCCAGCAGTATGGACAGAACTTTTGATGGCTACACCTTC
>TRBJ2-7|15|.|.|TRBV7-9
CASSLERRDIHEQYF
TGTGCCAGCAGCTTAGAACGTAGGGACATCCACGAGCAGTACTTC
>TRBJ2-5|15|.|.|TRBV2
CASSESPGVGETQYF
TGTGCCAGCAGTGAATCCCCCGGGGTCGGAGAGACCCAGTACTTC
>TRBJ1-2|12|TRBD1|few|TRBV9
CASSETGQGYTF
TGTGCCAGCAGCGAGACAGGGCAGGGCTACACCTTC
>TRBJ2-1|17|.|.|TRBV5-1
CASSLEGTPSSYNEQFF
TGCGCCAGCAGCTTGGAAGGGACTCCCAGCTCCTACAATGAGCAGTTCTTC
>TRBJ2-1|16|.|.|TRBV11-2
CASREPGTGRGNEQFF
TGTGCCAGCAGGGAACCAGGGACTGGGCGAGGGAATGAGCAGTTCTTC
>TRBJ1-4|15|TRBD1|few|TRBV9
CASSARQGMNEKLFF
TGTGCCAGCAGCGCTCGACAGGGGATGAATGAAAAACTGTTTTTT
>TRBJ1-2|15|TRBD1|.|TRBV28
CASNGQGRKRDGYTF
TGTGCCAGCAACGGACAGGGGAGGAAAAGAGATGGCTACACCTTC
>TRBJ2-5|13|.|.|TRBV15
CATRRSGTETQYF
TGTGCCACCAGGAGGAGCGGAACAGAGACCCAGTACTTC
>TRBJ2-1|15|TRBD2|.|TRBV30
CAWSAGLAGDNEQFF
TGTGCCTGGAGTGCGGGACTAGCGGGCGACAATGAGCAGTTCTTC
>TRBJ2-3|17|TRBD2|.|TRBV4-1
CASSHPGTSGRTDTQYF
TGCGCCAGCAGCCACCCCGGGACTAGCGGGAGGACAGATACGCAGTATTTT
>TRBJ1-4|15|.|.|TRBV28
CASSYGGAHNEKLFF
TGTGCCAGCAGTTACGGGGGGGCCCACAATGAAAAACTGTTTTTT
>TRBJ2-3|16|TRBD2|.|TRBV7-6
CASSPRTSQLTDTQYF
TGTGCCAGCAGCCCTAGGACTAGTCAGCTCACAGATACGCAGTATTTT
>TRBJ2-1|15|.|.|TRBV5-6
CASSFPTGSIYEQFF
TGTGCCAGCAGCTTCCCCACAGGGTCAATTTATGAGCAGTTCTTC
>TRBJ1-1|14|.|.|TRBV2
CASSEASAGTRAFF
TGTGCCAGCAGTGAAGCGTCCGCCGGGACACGAGCTTTCTTT
>TRBJ2-3|15|TRBD2|once|TRBV9
CASSVSSAGADTQYF
TGTGCCAGCAGCGTATCCTCAGCGGGAGCAGATACGCAGTATTTT
>TRBJ2-7|15|TRBD1|.|TRBV5-1
CASSASGTATYEQYF
TGCGCCAGCAGCGCATCCGGGACAGCAACCTACGAGCAGTACTTC
>TRBJ1-3|16|.|.|TRBV4-2
CASSQDRLTSGNTIYF
TGTGCCAGCAGCCAAGATCGCCTGACAAGTGGAAACACCATATATTTT
>TRBJ1-6|16|TRBD1|.|TRBV6-5
CASSYTPDRGNSPLHF
TGTGCCAGCAGTTACACACCCGACAGGGGTAATTCACCCCTCCACTTT
>TRBJ2-1|16|TRBD1|.|TRBV14
CASSQGDSLSYNEQFF
TGTGCCAGCAGCCAAGGGGACAGCCTCTCCTACAATGAGCAGTTCTTC
>TRBJ1-2|16|TRBD1|.|TRBV6-5
CASSYSILRGAYGYTF
TGTGCCAGCAGTTACTCAATTCTCAGGGGGGCCTATGGCTACACCTTC
>TRBJ2-7|19|TRBD1|.|TRBV7-7
CASSLAMGAPRDRSYEQYF
TGTGCTAGCAGCTTAGCCATGGGGGCCCCCCGGGACAGGTCCTACGAGCAGTACTTC
>TRBJ2-7|14|.|.|TRBV28
CASSTGHSSYEQYF
TGTGCCAGCAGTACGGGACATAGCTCCTACGAGCAGTACTTC
>TRBJ1-2|15|.|.|TRBV9
CASSVETGLLYGYTF
TGTGCCAGCAGCGTTGAGACAGGACTCCTCTATGGCTACACCTTC
>TRBJ2-3|14|TRBD2|few|TRBV30
CAWSKGTSGDTQYF
TGTGCCTGGAGTAAAGGGACTAGCGGGGATACGCAGTATTTT
>TRBJ2-1|16|TRBD2|few|TRBV19
CASSIGTLAGDNEQFF
TGTGCCAGTAGTATAGGAACCCTAGCGGGAGACAATGAGCAGTTCTTC
>TRBJ2-3|14|TRBD2|.|TRBV5-1
CASSPSGTADTQYF
TGCGCCAGCAGCCCAAGCGGGACCGCAGATACGCAGTATTTT
>TRBJ2-5|15|TRBD2|.|TRBV2
CASSGGSGRQETQYF
TGTGCCAGCAGTGGAGGTAGCGGGAGACAAGAGACCCAGTACTTC
>TRBJ2-1|16|TRBD2|few|TRBV5-1
CASSMSGREPYNEQFF
TGCGCCAGCAGCATGAGCGGGAGGGAGCCCTACAATGAGCAGTTCTTC